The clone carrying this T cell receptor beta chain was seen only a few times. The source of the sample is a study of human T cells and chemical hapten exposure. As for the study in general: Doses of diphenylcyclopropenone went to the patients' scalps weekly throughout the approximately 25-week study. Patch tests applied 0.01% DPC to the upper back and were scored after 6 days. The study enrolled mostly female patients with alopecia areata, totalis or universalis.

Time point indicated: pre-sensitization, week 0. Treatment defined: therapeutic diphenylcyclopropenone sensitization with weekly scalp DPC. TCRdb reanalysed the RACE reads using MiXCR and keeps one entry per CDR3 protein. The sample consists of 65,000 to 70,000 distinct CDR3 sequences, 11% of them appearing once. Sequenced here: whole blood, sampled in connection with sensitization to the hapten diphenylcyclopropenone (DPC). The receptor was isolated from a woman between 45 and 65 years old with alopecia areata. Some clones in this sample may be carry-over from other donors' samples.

This CDR3 is CASSLSLLRGEPTDTQYF. The CDR3, as DNA: TGTGCCAGCAGCTTGTCTTTGTTGCGGGGGGAACCCACAGATACGCAGTATTTT. V gene TRBV5-4 combines with J gene TRBJ2-3; 8 nucleotides align to TRBD2. This CDR3 is built from 18 residues. CDR1 and CDR2 from the germline V gene are SGHNT and YYREEE (reference sequence). The ends lost 1 base at V and 2 bases at J; junction bases unmatched: 12.